These 10 T cell receptor beta chains came from one sample sequenced in a study of CD8 T cells in ankylosing spondylitis. Study-level findings and limits: For ankylosing spondylitis blood, a TCR beta motif of 7 or 8 highly homologous variants appeared characteristic.

One entry per CDR3 protein, called by TCRdb with MiXCR from the 5' RACE reads. The sample contains around 770,000 distinct CDR3 sequences, 15% to 20% of which appear only once. No antigens are known for them. The specimen was blood, either unsorted or a sorted T cell fraction (not recorded which). The receptor set was obtained from a male donor with ankylosing spondylitis.

This clonotype was picked up a small number of times. The CDR3 DNA follows: TGTGCCAGCAGTTCAACAGCGAACTCACCCCTCCACTTT. It codes for CASSSTANSPLHF. The rearrangement joins TRBV12-3 or TRBV12-4 to TRBJ1-6; no clear D. This CDR3 spans 13 amino acids. Trimming removed 4 bases from V and 10 bases from J, with 11 bases in between.

The gene calls are TRBV20-1 and TRBJ2-1; D is uncertain. CDR1 and CDR2 (germline): DFQATT, SNEGSKA (reference sequence). V lost 1 base to trimming and J lost 0 bases, with 10 bases between them. This CDR3 comprises 15 residues. The CDR3 sequence: CSARGLGSSYNEQFF. The CDR3 DNA is TGCAGTGCTAGAGGGTTGGGTAGCTCCTACAATGAGCAGTTCTTC.

The rearrangement uses TRBV14 and TRBJ2-2; D gene unclear. The germline V gene encodes CDR1 SGHDN and CDR2 FVKESK. Trimming stripped 2 bases from V and 2 bases from J, with 6 bases between. The CDR3 length is 14 residues. The CDR3 nucleotides are TGTGCCAGCAGCCAACACCTAAACACCGGGGAGCTGTTTTTT. Translation gives CASSQHLNTGELFF.

The rearrangement links TRBV6-2 or TRBV6-3 to TRBJ2-2; D is possibly TRBD1 (5 bases). Germline lookup yields CDR1 MNHEY and CDR2 SVGEGT. V was cut by 5 bases and J by 3 bases, with 19 bases left in between. CDR3 length: 17 residues. CDR3 DNA sequence: TGTGCCAGCAGTCACTGGATGAAAATAGGGGACACCGGGGAGCTGTTTTTT. Translated, it gives CASSHWMKIGDTGELFF.

This clonotype was seen a few times. J is TRBJ1-2 and V is TRBV5-1, with TRBD1 as a possible D gene (6 bases). CDR1 and CDR2 from the germline V gene are SGHRS and YFSETQ. The CDR3 sequence is 15 residues long. Trimming left V 0 bases short and J 8 bases short, with 17 bases between. CDR3 in DNA: TGCGCCAGCAGCTTGGATGGACAGTCGGACGGGGGCTACACCTTC. This sequence encodes CASSLDGQSDGGYTF.

This clonotype showed up many times. V usage is TRBV11-3 and J usage is TRBJ2-6; D gene uncertain. Looked up from germline, CDR1 is SGHNT and CDR2 is YENEEA. The CDR3 loop spans 13 amino acids. V was pared by 5 bases and J by 3 bases, with 5 bases between. The CDR3 region is CASSLYGANVLTF. CDR3 coding DNA: TGTGCCAGCAGCCTGTATGGGGCCAACGTCCTGACTTTC.

The chain recombines TRBV12-3 or TRBV12-4 with TRBJ2-2; 13 bases map to TRBD2. The CDR3 loop spans 17 amino acids. With 2 bases clipped from V and 8 bases from J, the junction kept 8 bases outside the gene matches. CDR3 DNA sequence: TGTGCCAGCAGTTTAAGGGGACTAGCGGGATTAGGAGGGGAGCTGTTTTTT. It encodes CASSLRGLAGLGGELFF.

This chain connects TRBV9 to TRBJ2-1, with a possible D match to TRBD2 (6 bases). Between the trimmed V and J ends, which lost 3 bases and 3 bases, there was a span of 13 bases. This CDR3 comprises 15 residues. Germline V lookup: CDR1 SGDLS, CDR2 YYNGEE. The CDR3 nucleotides read TGTGCCAGCAGCGCTTCGGGAGACGTCTACAATGAGCAGTTCTTC. Protein: CASSASGDVYNEQFF.

V is TRBV12-3 or TRBV12-4 and J is TRBJ2-1; D is unclear. V shed 3 bases and J shed 8 bases, with 17 bases lying between them. The CDR3 sequence is 15 residues long. The CDR3, as DNA: TGTGCCAGCAGTTTGGCTGGCCCTTTATTGGATGAGCAGTTCTTC. Residues: CASSLAGPLLDEQFF.

This clonotype was seen a handful of times. The chain combines TRBV14 with TRBJ2-1, with D possibly matching TRBD2 (6 bases). The CDR3 loop spans 15 amino acids. V was clipped by 4 bases and J by 7 bases, with 17 bases between them. Germline values: CDR1 SGHDN, CDR2 FVKESK. CDR3 nucleotides: TGTGCCAGCAGCCGGAGGGCGGGAACCCCGAATGAGCAGTTCTTC. The encoded protein is CASSRRAGTPNEQFF. The whole variable domain, filled in from reference TRBV14 and TRBJ2-1, reads EAGVTQFPSHSVIEKGQTVTLRCDPISGHDNLYWYRRVMGKEIKFLLHFVKESKQDESGMPNNRFLAERTGGTYSTLKVQPAELEDSGVYFCASSRRAGTPNEQFFGPGTRLTVL.